The clone carrying this T cell receptor beta chain was observed a single time. Its target is not known. The CDR3 spans 17 residues. V was trimmed by 9 bases and J by 0 bases, leaving 18 bases between them. Germline CDR1 SEHNR, CDR2 FQNEAQ (reference sequence). TCRdb processed the 5' RACE reads anew with MiXCR; each CDR3 protein has one entry. Here the sample spans about 73,000 distinct CDR3 sequences, over 7.5% being singletons. These data are taken from a study of T cells after yellow fever vaccination. Study-wide results and caveats: In post-booster samples, most primary-vaccination clones reappeared (roughly 96% CD4, over 70% CD8).

Material: CD8+ T cells sorted from PBMCs, obtained on the day of the yellow fever booster vaccination. This chain uses TRBV7-9 with TRBJ2-6; D not certain. The receptor was isolated from a man aged 30 to 39 who received the YFV17D yellow fever vaccine. CDR3 sequence reads: CARSTGLLSSGANVLTF. CDR3 nucleotide sequence: TGTGCCAGGAGCACCGGGCTGCTCAGCTCTGGGGCCAACGTCCTGACTTTC.